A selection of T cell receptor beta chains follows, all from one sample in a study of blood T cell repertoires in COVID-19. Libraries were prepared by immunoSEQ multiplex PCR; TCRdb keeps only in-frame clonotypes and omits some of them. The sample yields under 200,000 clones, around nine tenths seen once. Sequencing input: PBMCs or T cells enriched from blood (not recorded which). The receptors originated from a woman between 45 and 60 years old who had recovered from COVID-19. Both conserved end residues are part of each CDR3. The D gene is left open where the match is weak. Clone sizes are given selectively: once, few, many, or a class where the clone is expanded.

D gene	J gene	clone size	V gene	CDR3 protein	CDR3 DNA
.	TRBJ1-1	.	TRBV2	CASEDRLHTEAFF	TGTGCCAGCGAGGACAGACTACACACTGAAGCTTTCTTT
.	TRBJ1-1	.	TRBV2	CASSVRGRDTEAFF	TGTGCCAGCTCCGTACGGGGGAGGGACACTGAAGCTTTCTTT
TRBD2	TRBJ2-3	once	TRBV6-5	CASSRGAGGTDTQYF	TGTGCCAGCAGCCGGGGAGCGGGGGGGACAGATACGCAGTATTTT
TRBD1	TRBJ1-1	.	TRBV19	CASRPGTGMNTEAFF	TGTGCCAGTCGTCCCGGGACAGGAATGAACACTGAAGCTTTCTTT
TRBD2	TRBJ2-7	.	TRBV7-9	CASSLWTSSYEQYF	TGTGCCAGCAGCCTCTGGACTAGCTCCTACGAGCAGTACTTC
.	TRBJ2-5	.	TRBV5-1	CASSGGLLRVETQYF	TGCGCCAGCAGCGGAGGCCTTCTCCGGGTGGAGACCCAGTACTTC
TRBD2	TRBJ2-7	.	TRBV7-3	CASSPAAGSSYEQYF	TGTGCCAGCAGCCCAGCAGCGGGGAGCTCCTACGAGCAGTACTTC
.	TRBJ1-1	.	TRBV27	CASSTALMNTEAFF	TGTGCCAGCAGTACTGCCCTAATGAACACTGAAGCTTTCTTT
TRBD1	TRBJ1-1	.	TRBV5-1	CASSSGTALNTEAFF	TGCGCCAGCAGCTCCGGGACAGCTCTGAACACTGAAGCTTTCTTT
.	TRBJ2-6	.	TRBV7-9	CASSLVAAGANVLTF	TGTGCCAGCAGCTTAGTCGCGGCTGGGGCCAACGTCCTGACTTTC
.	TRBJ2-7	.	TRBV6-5	CASHPGGATYEQYF	TGTGCCAGCCACCCGGGCGGGGCAACTTACGAGCAGTACTTC
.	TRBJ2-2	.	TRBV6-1	CASSEANVGPGELFF	TGTGCCAGCAGTGAAGCAAACGTTGGGCCCGGGGAGCTGTTTTTT
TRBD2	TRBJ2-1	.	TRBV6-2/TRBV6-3	CASSSGTSGLQEQFF	TGTGCCAGCAGCTCCGGGACTAGCGGCCTACAGGAGCAGTTCTTC
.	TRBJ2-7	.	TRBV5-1	CASTREGPGNEQYF	TGCGCCAGCACCCGAGAGGGCCCTGGGAACGAGCAGTACTTC
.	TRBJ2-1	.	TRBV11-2	CASSLRDTNYNEQFF	TGTGCCAGCAGCCTCCGGGACACGAACTACAATGAGCAGTTCTTC
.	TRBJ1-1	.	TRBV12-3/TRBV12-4	CASSSNLAVEAFF	TGTGCCAGCAGCTCTAATCTGGCGGTTGAAGCTTTCTTT
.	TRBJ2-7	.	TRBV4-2	CASSQEPGGYEQYF	TGTGCCAGCAGCCAAGAGCCAGGAGGCTACGAGCAGTACTTC
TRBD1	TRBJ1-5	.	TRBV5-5	CASSSGGNQPQHF	TGTGCCAGCAGTTCAGGGGGGAATCAGCCCCAGCATTTT